The subject of this entry is one T cell receptor beta chain. Primed by a sample-barcoded 5' primer and a J-beta primer mix, a second PCR proceeded for 7 to 11 cycles. Each CDR3 protein gets one entry after TCRdb re-called the 5' RACE reads with MiXCR. The sample carries approximately 360,000 distinct CDR3 sequences, about 52% recorded once. The data are from a study of blood T cells in healthy people across ages. The sample was blood. This TCR came from a man aged 55 to 70 in good health.

The CDR3 sequence is CASSPRRGAGVNEQFF. In DNA form, the CDR3 reads TGTGCCAGCAGCCCTCGAAGGGGAGCGGGTGTGAATGAGCAGTTCTTC. This rearrangement joins TRBV7-2 to TRBJ2-1; a possible D gene is TRBD2 (6 bases). CDR3 size: 16 residues. The V gene lost 5 bases and the J gene lost 7 bases, with 21 bases spanning the gap. Germline V lookup: CDR1 SGHTA, CDR2 FQGNSA.